The 22 T cell receptor beta chains below were found in one sample sequenced in a study of shared T cell receptors in the human thymus. The data were produced by immunoSEQ multiplex PCR, yet TCRdb's version contains in-frame clones alone and is incomplete. The profile shows hundreds of thousands of clones, roughly 85% of them singletons. In addition, the sample was reused for a study of human thymus T cells.

The material sequenced was thymocytes. The receptor source for this set is a girl under three years old with a congenital heart defect.

The V gene is TRBV23-1, the J gene TRBJ1-5, with TRBD1 matching 12 bases. TRBV23-1 is reported as an ORF; its role is uncertain. V shed 9 bases, J shed 4 bases, and the junction held 13 bases outside the gene matches. CDR3 length: 17 residues. The CDR3 spells CARLLRDRGLGNQPQHF. The DNA of the CDR3 is TGCGCCAGACTTCTCCGGGACAGGGGGCTAGGGAATCAGCCCCAGCATTTT.

V usage is TRBV27 and J usage is TRBJ2-1; D might be TRBD1 (5 bases). This CDR3 is 13 amino acids long. Trimming removed 9 bases from V and 4 bases from J, with 13 bases in between. The germline V gene encodes CDR1 MNHEY and CDR2 SMNVEV (reference sequence). This CDR3 reads CASSTDRYNEQFF. As DNA, the CDR3 is TGTGCCAGTTCGACAGACCGGTACAATGAGCAGTTCTTC.

J is TRBJ2-7 and V is TRBV27, with D perhaps TRBD1 (5 bases). Looked up from germline, CDR1 is MNHEY and CDR2 is SMNVEV (reference sequence). The CDR3 is made up of 16 amino acids. Trimming stripped 3 bases from V and 4 bases from J, with 19 bases between. The CDR3 coding sequence is TGTGCCAGCAGTTTTTCACTCCAGGGTACCCCTTACGAGCAGTACTTC. Its protein product is CASSFSLQGTPYEQYF.

The V gene is TRBV28, the J gene TRBJ1-4; D might be TRBD1 (5 bases). This CDR3 has 14 amino acids. V was shortened by 2 bases and J by 8 bases, with 12 bases between the two germline ends. Germline V gene data show CDR1 as MDHEN and CDR2 as SYDVKM. In nucleotides, the CDR3 is TGTGCCAGCAGTTTAGTCAGGGTGGGAGAAAAACTGTTTTTT. Translation: CASSLVRVGEKLFF.

In its sample, this clone was seen once. The chain is built from TRBV9 and TRBJ1-1; no clear D. Germline V gene sequence: CDR1 SGDLS, CDR2 YYNGEE. This CDR3 spans 14 amino acids. Between the trimmed V and J ends, which lost 4 bases and 1 base, there was a span of 11 bases. The CDR3 DNA is TGTGCCAGCAGCCCGTGTGAGGGGAACACTGAAGCTTTCTTT. Its translation is CASSPCEGNTEAFF. The full variable domain, in which reference TRBV9 and TRBJ1-1 provide the parts outside the CDR3, is DSGVTQTPKHLITATGQRVTLRCSPRSGDLSVYWYQQSLDQGLQFLIQYYNGEERAKGNILERFSAQQFPDLHSELNLSSLELGDSALYFCASSPCEGNTEAFFGQGTRLTVV.

The rearrangement uses TRBV9 and TRBJ2-7; 8 bases fit TRBD1. From germline, CDR1 is SGDLS and CDR2 YYNGEE. V was clipped by 4 bases and J by 1 base; unmatched bases: 4. The CDR3 covers 14 residues. The CDR3 nucleotides are TGTGCCAGCAGCCCCCGGGACAGGTCCTACGAGCAGTACTTC. This translates into CASSPRDRSYEQYF.

The CDR3 here is CASSPIDSLGYTQYF. In nucleotides, the CDR3 is TGTGCCAGCAGTCCAATCGACTCGCTTGGTTATACGCAGTATTTT. The chain uses TRBV28 and TRBJ2-3; D gene ambiguous. Trimming left V 5 bases short and J 7 bases short, with 19 bases between. The CDR3 runs 15 residues. CDR1 MDHEN and CDR2 SYDVKM come from the germline V gene. Looking up the rest from reference TRBV28 and TRBJ2-3 gives the full variable domain: DVKVTQSSRYLVKRTGEKVFLECVQDMDHENMFWYRQDPGLGLRLIYFSYDVKMKEKGDIPEGYSVSREKKERFSLILESASTNQTSMYLCASSPIDSLGYTQYFGPGTRLTVL.

In its sample, this clone was seen once. The chain combines TRBV6-1 with TRBJ2-7; D is uncertain. From germline, CDR1 is MNHNS and CDR2 SASEGT. Trimming left V 10 bases short and J 6 bases short, with 25 bases between. The CDR3 runs to 15 residues. CDR3 nucleotide sequence: TGTGCCACGCGGTCCCTTCCCGGTATAATAGGCGAGCAGTACTTC. Its translation is CATRSLPGIIGEQYF.

The chain recombines TRBV5-5 with TRBJ2-2; 7 positions match TRBD1. The germline V gene encodes CDR1 SGHKS and CDR2 YYEKEE (reference sequence). V gave up 0 bases and J gave up 2 bases; unmatched junction bases: 10. This CDR3 comprises 18 residues. CDR3 region: CASSLALPGQVNTGELFF. For the CDR3, the DNA is TGTGCCAGCAGCTTGGCCCTTCCAGGACAGGTCAACACCGGGGAGCTGTTTTTT.

The chain carries TRBV5-1 and TRBJ2-3; perhaps TRBD1 as D (6 bases). The V end lost 0 bases, the J end lost 8 bases, and 16 bases lay between the germline ends. The CDR3 runs to 15 residues. Looked up from germline, CDR1 is SGHRS and CDR2 is YFSETQ. The CDR3 sequence: CASSLGDTSDGTQYF. As DNA, the CDR3 is TGCGCCAGCAGCTTGGGGGACACCTCGGACGGTACGCAGTATTTT.

In its sample, this clone was seen a few times. The CDR3 region is CSVDPNPHSAGPLYNEQFF. CDR3 coding DNA: TGCAGCGTTGACCCAAATCCCCACTCCGCGGGACCACTCTACAATGAGCAGTTCTTC. The chain combines TRBV29-1 with TRBJ2-1; tentatively, D is TRBD2 (6 bases). CDR1 SQVTM and CDR2 ANQGSEA come from the germline V gene. The V end was cut by 3 bases, the J end by 3 bases, with 27 bases between. This CDR3 has 19 amino acids.

The gene calls are TRBV7-9 and TRBJ2-7, with 10 bases lining up with TRBD1. V lost 5 bases and J lost 7; bases outside the gene matches: 14. The CDR3 has 16 residues. Germline V CDR1 and CDR2: SEHNR, FQNEAQ (reference sequence). In nucleotides, the CDR3 is TGTGCCAGCAGCGCCCCTCGACAGGGGGCCGATTATGAGCAGTACTTC. It translates to CASSAPRQGADYEQYF. The variable domain in full, with the rest retrieved from reference TRBV7-9 and TRBJ2-7, is DTGVSQNPRHKITKRGQNVTFRCDPISEHNRLYWYRQTLGQGPEFLTYFQNEAQLEKSRLLSDRFSAERPKGSFSTLEIQRTEQGDSAMYLCASSAPRQGADYEQYFGPGTRLTVT.

The V gene is TRBV10-3, the J gene TRBJ1-2, with D possibly TRBD1 on 6 matching bases. This CDR3 region has 19 residues. The germline CDR1 and CDR2 sequences are ENHRY and SYGVKD. V was cut by 5 bases and J by 5 bases, with 30 bases left in between. This CDR3 reads CAISSRGGGQPTRVYGYTF. Here the CDR3 DNA reads TGTGCCATCAGTTCCCGCGGGGGTGGACAGCCGACGCGGGTTTATGGCTACACCTTC.

In this sample, this clone turned up once. The genes are TRBV5-5 and TRBJ1-2; D ambiguous. Germline CDR1 is SGHKS and CDR2 is YYEKEE (reference sequence). Trimming left V 0 bases short and J 6 bases short, with 6 bases between. CDR3 length equals 12 residues. CDR3 amino acids: CASSLGPNGYTF. The DNA of the CDR3 is TGTGCCAGCAGCTTGGGTCCCAATGGCTACACCTTC.

The sample holds one count of this clone. The chain joins TRBV5-8 to TRBJ1-4; D remains ambiguous. V lost 0 bases to trimming and J lost 4 bases, with 10 bases between them. The germline CDR1 and CDR2 sequences are SGHTS and YDEGEE. The CDR3 contains 15 residues. The CDR3 DNA is TGTGCCAGCAGCTTGGTGGCGGAAAATAATGAAAAACTGTTTTTT. It is translated as CASSLVAENNEKLFF.

The J gene is TRBJ1-3, the V gene TRBV7-2, with TRBD1 matching over 9 bases. V was clipped by 5 bases and J by 2 bases; unmatched bases: 10. Germline CDR1 and CDR2: SGHTA and FQGNSA. CDR3 size: 17 residues. The CDR3 spells CASSGQQGALTGNTIYF. CDR3 bases: TGTGCCAGCAGCGGACAACAGGGGGCGCTGACTGGAAACACCATATATTTT.

This clone was seen only once. The chain uses TRBV10-3 and TRBJ2-5, with D possibly being TRBD1 (5 bases). Germline V gene data show CDR1 as ENHRY and CDR2 as SYGVKD. The CDR3 is 14 residues long. V was cut by 4 bases and J by 5 bases, with 14 bases left in between. CDR3 DNA sequence: TGTGCCATCAGTGTCCAGGGCTATGGCGAGACCCAGTACTTC. Encoded protein: CAISVQGYGETQYF.

This clone was found a few times. This chain joins TRBV5-6 and TRBJ2-5; 9 nucleotides align to TRBD1. Gene TRBJ2-7 matches the end of the DNA better, so the J call may be wrong. Germline V lookup: CDR1 SGHDT, CDR2 YYEEEE. The CDR3 loop spans 15 amino acids. The CDR3 loop reads CASSPKGQGPYEQYF. The DNA of the CDR3 is TGTGCCAGCAGCCCAAAAGGACAGGGGCCCTACGAGCAGTACTTC.

The chain carries TRBV7-2 and TRBJ2-7; TRBD2 aligns across 7 bases. The ends lost 5 bases at V and 5 bases at J; junction bases unmatched: 15. The germline V gene encodes CDR1 SGHTA and CDR2 FQGNSA. The CDR3 totals 16 residues. The CDR3 DNA reads TGTGCCAGCAGCGTTCGGAGCGGGGAATCTATCAACGAGCAGTACTTC. Translating gives CASSVRSGESINEQYF. The complete variable domain, with remaining parts taken from reference TRBV7-2 and TRBJ2-7, reads GAGVSQSPSNKVTEKGKDVELRCDPISGHTALYWYRQSLGQGLEFLIYFQGNSAPDKSGLPSDRFSAERTGGSVSTLTIQRTQQEDSAVYLCASSVRSGESINEQYFGPGTRLTVT.

The CDR3 here is CASSPWRGDTDTQYF. The CDR3 nucleotides read TGTGCCAGCAGCCCTTGGCGGGGAGACACAGATACGCAGTATTTT. The V and J genes are TRBV28 and TRBJ2-3; D possibly corresponds to TRBD2 (6 bases). V was pared by 6 bases and J by 2 bases, with 15 bases between. In germline, CDR1 is MDHEN, CDR2 SYDVKM. CDR3 size: 15 residues.

This chain connects TRBV27 to TRBJ1-2; 8 bases fit TRBD1. Germline V gene data show CDR1 as MNHEY and CDR2 as SMNVEV (reference sequence). This CDR3 is built from 17 residues. The J segment lost 4 bases and the V segment lost 5 bases, leaving 15 bases of the junction unmatched. DNA for the CDR3: TGTGCCAGCAGTACACGGGACAGGCATGGGAGGGGCTATGGCTACACCTTC. Its translation: CASSTRDRHGRGYGYTF.

This clone was detected only a few times. The chain joins TRBV7-2 to TRBJ2-7; 8 nucleotides agree with TRBD1. The CDR3 sequence is 15 residues long. V gave up 1 base and J gave up 2 bases; unmatched junction bases: 4. Germline CDR1 and CDR2: SGHTA and FQGNSA. The CDR3 protein is CASSLGAGGTYEQYF. The CDR3 coding sequence is TGTGCCAGCAGCTTAGGGGCAGGGGGCACCTACGAGCAGTACTTC. Full variable domain (remainder filled in from reference TRBV7-2 and TRBJ2-7): GAGVSQSPSNKVTEKGKDVELRCDPISGHTALYWYRQSLGQGLEFLIYFQGNSAPDKSGLPSDRFSAERTGGSVSTLTIQRTQQEDSAVYLCASSLGAGGTYEQYFGPGTRLTVT.